This T cell receptor beta chain was sequenced during a study of CD8 T cells in ankylosing spondylitis. This clonotype was detected ten times or more. Its antigen is currently unknown. Construction of TCR beta libraries was performed using quantitative 5'-RACE with molecular barcodes. TCRdb re-called the 5' RACE reads with MiXCR, one entry per CDR3 protein. Of 200,000 to 250,000 distinct CDR3 sequences listed, about 10% are singletons. The study's findings and limits: Enrichment of disease-linked clones was reportedly significant in matched ankylosing spondylitis synovial fluid.

V shed 7 bases and J 6 bases; nucleotides not matched to a gene: 4. The CDR3 is 13 amino acids. Germline V lookup: CDR1 SGHRS, CDR2 YFSETQ. Material: blood, either unsorted or a sorted T cell fraction (not recorded which). This TCR derives from a male donor with ankylosing spondylitis or in good health (not recorded which). The V call is TRBV5-1, the J call TRBJ2-1; 10 bases match TRBD2. CDR3 loop: CASGLAGANEQFF. The CDR3 nucleotides read TGCGCCAGCGGCCTAGCGGGAGCCAATGAGCAGTTCTTC.